This T cell receptor beta chain was observed in a study of cytomegalovirus exposure and HLA in healthy donors. The primer mix had 60 Vbeta and 13 Jbeta primers. Produced via immunoSEQ multiplex PCR; TCRdb's table is partial and in-frame only. The table has about 190,000 clones, 80% seen once. The length of the CDR3 is 16 residues. The V gene lost 1 base and the J gene lost 1 base, with 13 bases spanning the gap. Germline assignment: CDR1 SGHTA and CDR2 FQGNSA. This clone has just a few counts. The sequenced sample consisted of PBMCs. This sequence originates from a man in his forties in good health and CMV-seropositive. This chain uses TRBV7-2 with TRBJ1-1, with D possibly TRBD1 on 6 matching bases. As DNA, the CDR3 is TGTGCCAGCAGCTTAGGGGGGGGACAAGGGAACACTGAAGCTTTCTTT. This encodes CASSLGGGQGNTEAFF.